The clone carrying this T cell receptor (beta chain) came up a few times. These data belong to a study of T cell changes during pregnancy in multiple sclerosis. Sequenced by immunoSEQ multiplex PCR; TCRdb stores in-frame clones only, minus some. This sample has fewer than 75,000 clones, with about 91% found just once. The CDR3 covers 14 residues. V trimming: 3 bases; J trimming: 6 bases; junction bases outside the gene matches: 6. The germline V gene encodes CDR1 SEHNR and CDR2 FQNEAQ (reference sequence). This material consisted of peripheral blood, taken after pregnancy. This chain joins TRBV7-9 and TRBJ1-2; 8 bases line up with TRBD1. This clonotype originated in a female donor in good health, enrolled as a control in a pregnancy study. The CDR3 loop is CASSFGQGQDGYTF. The CDR3 DNA sequence: TGTGCCAGCAGCTTCGGACAGGGTCAGGATGGCTACACCTTC.